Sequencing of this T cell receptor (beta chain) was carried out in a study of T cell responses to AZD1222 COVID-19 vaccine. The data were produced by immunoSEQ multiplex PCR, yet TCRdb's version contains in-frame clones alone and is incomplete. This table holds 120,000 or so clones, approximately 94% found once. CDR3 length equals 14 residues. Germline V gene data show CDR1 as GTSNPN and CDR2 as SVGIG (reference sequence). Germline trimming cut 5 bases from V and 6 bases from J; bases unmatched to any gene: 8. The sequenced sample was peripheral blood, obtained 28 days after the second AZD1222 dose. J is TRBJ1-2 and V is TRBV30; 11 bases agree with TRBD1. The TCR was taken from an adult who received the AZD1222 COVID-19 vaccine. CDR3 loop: CAWGQGAFGNGYTF. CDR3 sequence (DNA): TGTGCCTGGGGACAGGGGGCATTCGGGAATGGCTACACCTTC.